Listed below are T cell receptor beta chains from one sample, sequenced in a study of CD8 T cells in ankylosing spondylitis. TCRdb reanalysed the 5' RACE reads using MiXCR and keeps one entry per CDR3 protein. Seen here are about 90,000 distinct CDR3 sequences, roughly 10% observed once, and the top ten hold approximately 29%. The specimen was blood, either unsorted or a sorted T cell fraction (not recorded which). These receptors all stem from a male donor with ankylosing spondylitis. Both conserved end residues are trimmed from each CDR3.

j_call v_call cdr3_aa
TRBJ1-2 TRBV29-1 SVGSSDYGYT
TRBJ2-5 TRBV9 ASSPGAYQETQY
TRBJ1-1 TRBV12-3/TRBV12-4 ASSVDLTAF
TRBJ1-5 TRBV7-2 ASSLVRQYSNQPQH
TRBJ2-1 TRBV9 ASSVFPGLAGYNEQF
TRBJ1-2 TRBV20-1 SARDKTGVDYGYT
TRBJ2-1 TRBV20-1 CARRSGYSGSRNEQF
TRBJ2-1 TRBV6-5 ASSTKREGYNEQF
TRBJ2-1 TRBV20-1 SAGLPGEQF
TRBJ2-1 TRBV19 ASSIDLNNEQF
TRBJ2-2 TRBV6-2/TRBV6-3 ASTPRRGNTGELF
TRBJ2-2 TRBV7-9 ASIQRGLGTGELF
TRBJ2-3 TRBV7-9 ASTYGLAGEDTQY
TRBJ2-5 TRBV20-1 SARDREGAPQETQY
TRBJ2-3 TRBV11-2 ASSSSQGSDTQY
TRBJ2-3 TRBV11-2 ASSRGQAGEDADTQY
TRBJ2-1 TRBV20-1 SAGNVRGGNEQF